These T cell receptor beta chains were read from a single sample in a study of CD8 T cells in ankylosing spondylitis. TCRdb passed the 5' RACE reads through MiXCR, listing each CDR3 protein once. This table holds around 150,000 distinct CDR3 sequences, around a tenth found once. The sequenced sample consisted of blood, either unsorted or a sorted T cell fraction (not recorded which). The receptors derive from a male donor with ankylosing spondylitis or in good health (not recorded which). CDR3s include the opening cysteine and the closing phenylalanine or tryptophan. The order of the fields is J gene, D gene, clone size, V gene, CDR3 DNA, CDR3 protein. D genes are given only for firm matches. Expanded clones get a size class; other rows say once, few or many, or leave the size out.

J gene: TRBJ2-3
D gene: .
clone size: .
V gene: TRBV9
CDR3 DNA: TGTGCCAGCAGCGTAGAAGTTGGGGGCTTGAGCACAGATACGCAGTATTTT
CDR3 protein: CASSVEVGGLSTDTQYF

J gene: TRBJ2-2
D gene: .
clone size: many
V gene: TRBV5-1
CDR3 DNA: TGCGCCAGCAGCTTACTGAGGGCCGACACCGGGGAGCTGTTTTTT
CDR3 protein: CASSLLRADTGELFF

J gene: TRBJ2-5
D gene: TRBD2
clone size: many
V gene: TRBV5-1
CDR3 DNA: TGCGCCAGCAGCTCCGGGACTAGCGGGAGGGAAGAGACCCAGTACTTC
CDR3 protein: CASSSGTSGREETQYF

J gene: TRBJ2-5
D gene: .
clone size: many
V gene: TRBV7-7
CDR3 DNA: TGTGCCAGCAGCTCCGGGTCCCCCGGGGAGACCCAGTACTTC
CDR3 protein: CASSSGSPGETQYF

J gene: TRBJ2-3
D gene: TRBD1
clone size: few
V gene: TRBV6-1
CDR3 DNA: TGTGCCAGCATTGTACAGGGGGCGAGCACAGATACGCAGTATTTT
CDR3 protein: CASIVQGASTDTQYF

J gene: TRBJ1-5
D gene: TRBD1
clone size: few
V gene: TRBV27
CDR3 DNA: TGTGCCAGCAGTTTATCCCTCGGGACAGGCGACAATCAGCCCCAGCATTTT
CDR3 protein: CASSLSLGTGDNQPQHF

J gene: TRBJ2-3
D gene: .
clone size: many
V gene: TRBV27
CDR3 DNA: TGTGCCAGCAGTTTATTGCAGACACCGACCACGGATACGCAGTATTTT
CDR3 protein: CASSLLQTPTTDTQYF

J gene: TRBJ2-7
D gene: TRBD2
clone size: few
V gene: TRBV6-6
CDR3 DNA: TGTGCCAGCAGTTTGGGACTAGAGTTCGGCTACGAGCAGTACTTC
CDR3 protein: CASSLGLEFGYEQYF

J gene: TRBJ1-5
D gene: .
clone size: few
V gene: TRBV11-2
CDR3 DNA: TGTGCCAGCAGCCCGACGGACAAAAATCAGCCCCAGCATTTT
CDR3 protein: CASSPTDKNQPQHF

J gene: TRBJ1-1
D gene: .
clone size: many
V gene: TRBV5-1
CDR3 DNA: TGCGCCAGCAGCTTGGCCCCCGGAAAGAACACTGAAGCTTTCTTT
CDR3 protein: CASSLAPGKNTEAFF

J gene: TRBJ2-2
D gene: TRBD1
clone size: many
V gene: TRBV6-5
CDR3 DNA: TGTGCCAGCAGTTCCTACAGGGGGCTGAACACCGGGGAGCTGTTTTTT
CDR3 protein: CASSSYRGLNTGELFF

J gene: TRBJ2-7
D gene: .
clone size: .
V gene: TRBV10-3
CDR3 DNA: TGTGCCATCAGTACGTGGGTCCCCAATAGTCCGGATTCCTACGAGCAGTACTTC
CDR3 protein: CAISTWVPNSPDSYEQYF

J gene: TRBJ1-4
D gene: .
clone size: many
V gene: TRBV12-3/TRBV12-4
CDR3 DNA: TGTGCCAGCAGTTTTGGGAGGGAAAAACTGTTTTTT
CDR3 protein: CASSFGREKLFF

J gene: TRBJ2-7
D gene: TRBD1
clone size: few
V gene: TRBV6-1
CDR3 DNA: TGTGCCACCCTCTCCGGGACAGGGGCCTACGAGCAGTACTTC
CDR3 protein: CATLSGTGAYEQYF

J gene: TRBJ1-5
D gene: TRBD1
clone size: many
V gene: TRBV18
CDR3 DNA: TGTGCCAGCTCACAACAGGGGGCGAGACAGCCCCAGCATTTT
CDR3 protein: CASSQQGARQPQHF

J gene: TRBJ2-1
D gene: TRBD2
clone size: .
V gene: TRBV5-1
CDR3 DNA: TGCGCCAGCAGCTTATTGTCGCGGGAGCCCCCCTACAATGAGCAGTTCTTC
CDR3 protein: CASSLLSREPPYNEQFF

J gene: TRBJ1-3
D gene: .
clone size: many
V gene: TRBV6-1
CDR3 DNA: TGTGCCAGCAGGGCCGCTTGGGGCATTGGGGGCTCCGGAAACACCATATATTTT
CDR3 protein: CASRAAWGIGGSGNTIYF

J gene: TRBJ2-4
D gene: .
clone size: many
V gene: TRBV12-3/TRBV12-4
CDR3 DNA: TGTGCCAGCTCCCGGACGGGTCAAAACATTCAGTACTTC
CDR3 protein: CASSRTGQNIQYF

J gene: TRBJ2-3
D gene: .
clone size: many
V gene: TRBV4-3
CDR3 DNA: TGCGCCAGCAGCCAAGAGGCCCGCAGAACTAGCACAGATACGCAGTATTTT
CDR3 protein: CASSQEARRTSTDTQYF

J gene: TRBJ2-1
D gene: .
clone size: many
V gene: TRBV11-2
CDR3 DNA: TGTGCCAGCAGCTTTGGGGTTTACGAGCAGTTCTTC
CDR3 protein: CASSFGVYEQFF

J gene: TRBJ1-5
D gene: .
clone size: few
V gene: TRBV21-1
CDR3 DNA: TGTGCCAGCAGCAAAGAGTTATGGGGTCCTAGCAATCAGCCCCAGCATTTT
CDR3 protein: CASSKELWGPSNQPQHF

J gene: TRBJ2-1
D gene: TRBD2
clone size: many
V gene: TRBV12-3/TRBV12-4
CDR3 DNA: TGTGCCAGCAGCCCCGGAGCGGGAGGGCATTTGGTGGTCGGTGAGCAGTTCTTC
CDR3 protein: CASSPGAGGHLVVGEQFF

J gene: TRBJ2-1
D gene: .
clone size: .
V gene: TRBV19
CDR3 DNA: TGTGCCAGTAGTGGAAGCGTAGCGCTAATTTCCAATGAGCAGTTCTTC
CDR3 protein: CASSGSVALISNEQFF

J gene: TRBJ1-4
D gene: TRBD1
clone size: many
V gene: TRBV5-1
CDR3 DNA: TGCGCCAGCAGCTTGGTGAGACAGGGGGGAACTAATGAAAAACTGTTTTTT
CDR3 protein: CASSLVRQGGTNEKLFF

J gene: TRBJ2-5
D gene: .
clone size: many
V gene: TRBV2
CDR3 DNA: TGTGCCAGCAGTTTTGACAGGACCCAAGAGACCCAGTACTTC
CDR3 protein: CASSFDRTQETQYF

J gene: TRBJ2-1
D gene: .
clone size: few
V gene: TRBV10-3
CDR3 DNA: TGTGCCGTCCTAGACCCCACGGGTCCCAATGAGCAGTTCTTC
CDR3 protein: CAVLDPTGPNEQFF

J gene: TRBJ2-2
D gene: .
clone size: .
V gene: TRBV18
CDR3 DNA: TGTGCCAGCTCGGCTTCACGACTCGATACCGGGGAGCTGTTTTTT
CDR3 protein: CASSASRLDTGELFF